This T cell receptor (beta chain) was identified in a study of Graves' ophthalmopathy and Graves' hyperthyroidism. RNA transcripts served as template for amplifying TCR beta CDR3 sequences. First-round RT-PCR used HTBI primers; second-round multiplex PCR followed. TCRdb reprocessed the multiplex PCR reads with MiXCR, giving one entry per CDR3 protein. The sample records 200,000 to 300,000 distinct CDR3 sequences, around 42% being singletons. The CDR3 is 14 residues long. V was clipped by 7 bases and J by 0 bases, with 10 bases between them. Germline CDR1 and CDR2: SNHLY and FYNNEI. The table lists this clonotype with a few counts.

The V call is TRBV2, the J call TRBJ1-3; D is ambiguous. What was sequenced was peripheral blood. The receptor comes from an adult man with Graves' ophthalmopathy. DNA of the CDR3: TGTGCCAGCATGGGCGGATACTCTGGAAACACCATATATTTT. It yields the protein CASMGGYSGNTIYF.